Shown below are 31 T cell receptor beta chains from a single sample sequenced in a study of regulatory T cells in long-lasting Graves disease. The TCR beta library used iRepertoire HTBI primers with Arm-PCR amplification of CDR3. Each CDR3 protein is one row after TCRdb ran MiXCR on the multiplex PCR reads. The table has 350,000 to 550,000 distinct CDR3 sequences, about 15% seen once; the top ten hold less than 30%. Time point reported: newly diagnosed GD, antithyroid drugs for less than 3 months. Researchers made the TCR library from RNA that was extracted from PBMCs. This sample was also put to use in a study of T cells in Graves' hyperthyroidism and ophthalmopathy.

The sequencing here drew on peripheral blood mononuclear cells (PBMCs), taken at new diagnosis, from a patient treated with antithyroid drugs. The receptors originated from a young woman with Graves disease.

This clonotype was counted many times. The V gene is TRBV28, the J gene TRBJ2-1, with D perhaps TRBD2 (5 bases). V lost 10 bases and J lost 0, with 10 bases in between. This CDR3 spans 13 amino acids. CDR1 and CDR2 (germline): MDHEN, SYDVKM. The CDR3 DNA follows: TGTGCCACGGGGAGTAGCTCCTACAATGAGCAGTTCTTC. Protein product: CATGSSSYNEQFF.

The chain uses TRBV28 and TRBJ2-7; 8 bases are a match to TRBD1. Trimming cost V 5 bases and J 6 bases; bases outside gene matches: 24. Germline values: CDR1 MDHEN, CDR2 SYDVKM. The CDR3 contains 19 residues. The CDR3 DNA is TGTGCCAGCAGTCCACCAGGCAGGGGGCCTGGTTCGTATCTAATCGAGCAGTACTTC. It encodes CASSPPGRGPGSYLIEQYF. The whole variable domain, filled in from reference TRBV28 and TRBJ2-7, reads DVKVTQSSRYLVKRTGEKVFLECVQDMDHENMFWYRQDPGLGLRLIYFSYDVKMKEKGDIPEGYSVSREKKERFSLILESASTNQTSMYLCASSPPGRGPGSYLIEQYFGPGTRLTVT.

This clonotype showed up just a few times. The genes are TRBV7-3 and TRBJ1-1; TRBD1 might be the D (5 bases). CDR1 SGHTA and CDR2 FQGTGA come from the germline V gene. CDR3 size: 14 residues. Trimming cost V 4 bases and J 1 base, with 10 bases left between them. The DNA for the CDR3 is TGTGCCAGCAGCTCAGGGAGTCCGAACACTGAAGCTTTCTTT. Residues: CASSSGSPNTEAFF.

This clonotype was detected many times. The rearrangement uses TRBV28 and TRBJ2-3; TRBD2 is a possible D gene (5 bases). From germline, CDR1 is MDHEN and CDR2 SYDVKM. This CDR3 comprises 15 residues. The V end lost 5 bases, the J end lost 4 bases, and 16 bases lay between the germline ends. The CDR3 loop is CASSHTPGSPDTQYF. CDR3 in DNA: TGTGCCAGCAGTCACACGCCGGGGAGCCCAGATACGCAGTATTTT. The variable domain in full, completed from reference TRBV28 and TRBJ2-3, reads DVKVTQSSRYLVKRTGEKVFLECVQDMDHENMFWYRQDPGLGLRLIYFSYDVKMKEKGDIPEGYSVSREKKERFSLILESASTNQTSMYLCASSHTPGSPDTQYFGPGTRLTVL.

Only a few counts were recorded for this clonotype. The chain combines TRBV3-1 with TRBJ2-1, with 9 bases aligning to TRBD1. Trimming at V came to 0 bases and at J to 4 bases, leaving 4 bases not matched to a gene. Germline assignment: CDR1 LGHDT and CDR2 YNNKEL (reference sequence). The CDR3 contains 16 residues. For the CDR3, the DNA is TGTGCCAGCAGCCAAGATCACAGGGGGCTTTACAATGAGCAGTTCTTC. Translating it yields CASSQDHRGLYNEQFF.

This clonotype was counted a few times. CDR3 protein: CSVVTWTSGTDTQYF. CDR3 bases: TGCAGCGTGGTAACTTGGACTAGCGGCACAGATACGCAGTATTTT. The chain has TRBV29-1 and TRBJ2-3; 9 nucleotides agree with TRBD2. The junction had 8 bases not matched to a gene; V was cut back by 6 bases and J by 1 base. Germline values: CDR1 SQVTM, CDR2 ANQGSEA. This CDR3 contains 15 residues.

The sample holds a few counts of this clonotype. A read error may be the cause here, since a much bigger clone is one base away. The V and J genes are TRBV3-1 and TRBJ2-3; D unresolved. CDR1 LGHDT and CDR2 YNNKEL come from the germline V gene (reference sequence). This CDR3 comprises 12 residues. The CDR3 DNA reads as TGTGCCAGCAGCCAAGTCGGAGATACGCAGTGTTTT. Protein: CASSQVGDTQCF.

This clonotype was observed at least ten times. The genes are TRBV29-1 and TRBJ2-1; D remains ambiguous. Germline lookup yields CDR1 SQVTM and CDR2 ANQGSEA. The V and J ends lost 3 bases and 8 bases respectively, with 14 bases between them. The CDR3 consists of 13 residues. CDR3 bases: TGCAGCGTTGAGGGGATAGGGTGGGATGAGCAGTTCTTC. Translating it yields CSVEGIGWDEQFF.

This sequence joins TRBV24-1 and TRBJ2-2, with D perhaps TRBD2 (5 bases). This CDR3 spans 16 amino acids. With 3 bases removed from V and 0 bases from J, the gap between germline ends came to 10 bases. Germline V lookup: CDR1 KGHDR, CDR2 SFDVKD. CDR3 sequence (DNA): TGTGCCACCAGTGATCAGACTACCCCGAACACCGGGGAGCTGTTTTTT. It specifies CATSDQTTPNTGELFF.

This clonotype occurred many times. The J gene is TRBJ2-7, the V gene TRBV5-6; D is possibly TRBD2 (5 bases). This CDR3 is built from 13 residues. Germline lookup yields CDR1 SGHDT and CDR2 YYEEEE. V dropped 1 base and J dropped 6 bases, with 11 bases sitting between them. CDR3 region: CASSLLVGAEQYF. CDR3 coding DNA: TGTGCCAGCAGCTTGTTGGTGGGAGCCGAGCAGTACTTC.

This clonotype was seen at least ten times. V gene TRBV5-1 combines with J gene TRBJ2-7; 10 bases line up with TRBD2. The V segment lost 1 base and the J segment 5 bases; nucleotides outside the gene matches: 9. The CDR3 extends over 16 amino acids. Germline CDR1 SGHRS, CDR2 YFSETQ. CDR3 amino acids: CASSLSLAGVDHEQYF. CDR3 DNA: TGCGCCAGCAGCTTGTCGCTAGCGGGAGTTGATCACGAGCAGTACTTC.

This clonotype was counted at least ten times. The chain combines TRBV4-3 with TRBJ2-7; TRBD2 aligns across 10 bases. The germline CDR1 and CDR2 sequences are LGHNA and YSLEER. CDR3 length equals 15 residues. Germline trimming cut 4 bases from V and 3 bases from J; bases unmatched to any gene: 6. The CDR3 loop reads CASSLEWTSGYEQYF. CDR3 DNA: TGCGCCAGCAGCCTCGAGTGGACTAGCGGCTACGAGCAGTACTTC.

This clonotype was observed at least ten times. V usage is TRBV28 and J usage is TRBJ1-4; D is perhaps TRBD1 (5 bases). The CDR3 covers 13 residues. V was clipped by 6 bases and J by 7 bases, with 12 bases between them. Germline V gene sequence: CDR1 MDHEN, CDR2 SYDVKM. The CDR3 region is CASRWTSVEKLFF. Here the CDR3 DNA reads TGTGCCAGCAGGTGGACATCTGTTGAAAAACTGTTTTTT.

This clonotype has a single count. This probably arose from a read error, given a far larger clone one base away. This rearrangement joins TRBV2 to TRBJ2-1, with a tentative D call TRBD1 (7 bases). Germline CDR1 reads SNHLY; CDR2 reads FYNNEI. This CDR3 has 11 residues. V was clipped by 11 bases and J by 10 bases, with 15 bases between them. CDR3 in DNA: TGTGCCGGCGGGACAGCGGACGAGCAGTTCTTC. Encoded protein: CAGGTADEQFF.

In its sample, this clonotype was seen a few times. The V call is TRBV2, the J call TRBJ2-1; 7 positions agree with TRBD1. Trimming took 7 bases from V and 15 from J; bases not matched to a gene: 9. CDR3 length equals 11 residues. From germline, CDR1 is SNHLY and CDR2 FYNNEI. CDR3 sequence (DNA): TGTGCCAGCAATTTCGGACAGGCTAGGTTCTTC. Amino acids: CASNFGQARFF.

The sample holds many counts of this clonotype. DNA of the CDR3: TGTGCCACCAGTGAGGCCGGACAGGGCACAGATACGCAGTATTTT. Translation: CATSEAGQGTDTQYF. The V call is TRBV24-1, the J call TRBJ2-3; 7 nucleotides line up with TRBD1. With 4 bases clipped from V and 1 base from J, the junction kept 4 bases outside the gene matches. CDR3 length: 15 amino acids. Germline CDR1 KGHDR, CDR2 SFDVKD.

This clonotype occurred a few times. The chain recombines TRBV30 with TRBJ1-4; no clear D. V lost 5 bases and J 4 bases, leaving 17 bases between the germline ends. The germline V gene has CDR1 GTSNPN and CDR2 SVGIG (reference sequence). This CDR3 comprises 15 residues. CDR3 loop: CAWGTGALNNEKLFF. The CDR3 DNA reads as TGTGCCTGGGGAACCGGAGCCTTGAATAATGAAAAACTGTTTTTT.

This clonotype was detected a few times. The chain is built from TRBV12-3 or TRBV12-4 and TRBJ2-7; no clear D gene. The CDR3 loop spans 11 amino acids. V was cut by 3 bases and J by 6 bases, with 6 bases left in between. CDR3 coding DNA: TGTGCCAGCAGTTTTTTGTTCGAGCAGTACTTC. The encoded protein is CASSFLFEQYF.

Note on this clonotype: A much larger clone differs by one base, so this may be a read error. This sequence joins TRBV2 and TRBJ1-3; unclear D gene. Germline CDR1 SNHLY, CDR2 FYNNEI. V was pared by 5 bases and J by 12 bases, with 14 bases between. CDR3 size: 12 residues. The CDR3 sequence is CASSHYSTDIYF. In DNA, the CDR3 is TGTGCCAGCAGTCACTACAGCACAGACATATATTTT.

The chain joins TRBV7-9 to TRBJ1-1, with 8 bases lining up with TRBD1. Trimming cost V 4 bases and J 0 bases; bases outside gene matches: 16. Looked up from germline, CDR1 is SEHNR and CDR2 is FQNEAQ (reference sequence). The CDR3 sequence is 19 residues long. The CDR3 region has the DNA TGTGCCAGCAGCTCTCCGGGAGGACAGGGTAATTACATGAACACTGAAGCTTTCTTT. Its translation is CASSSPGGQGNYMNTEAFF.

This chain connects TRBV5-1 to TRBJ2-2; D gene uncertain. V was pared by 6 bases and J by 6 bases, with 15 bases between. The CDR3 has 14 residues. The germline V gene has CDR1 SGHRS and CDR2 YFSETQ. The CDR3 nucleotides are TGCGCCAGCACCCAAGAGGTAGTATCCGGGGAGCTGTTTTTT. Protein: CASTQEVVSGELFF.

This clonotype has at least ten counts. The chain couples TRBV6-1 to TRBJ1-4; the D gene is possibly TRBD1 (5 bases). This CDR3 contains 15 residues. Germline V CDR1 and CDR2: MNHNS, SASEGT. The V and J ends lost 4 bases and 4 bases respectively, with 13 bases between them. DNA for the CDR3: TGTGCCAGCAGTGCTAACAGGTTTTATAATGAAAAACTGTTTTTT. It is translated as CASSANRFYNEKLFF.

Notes on this clonotype: This may arise from a read error, as a much more abundant clone is one base away. The J gene is TRBJ1-5, the V gene TRBV20-1; the D gene is possibly TRBD1 (5 bases). This CDR3 has 13 amino acids. The germline V gene has CDR1 DFQATT and CDR2 SNEGSKA (reference sequence). The CDR3 region has the DNA TGCAGTGCCCCGGGACGGAACAATCAGCCCCCGCATTTT. Translating it yields CSAPGRNNQPPHF.

This clonotype was seen only a few times. The chain has TRBV20-1 and TRBJ2-1, with 14 bases identical to TRBD2. Per germline, CDR1 DFQATT and CDR2 SNEGSKA (reference sequence). This CDR3 contains 18 residues. The ends lost 2 bases at V and 2 bases at J; junction bases unmatched: 8. CDR3 in amino acids: CSARRGLAGDETYNEQFF. CDR3 DNA sequence: TGCAGTGCTAGAAGGGGACTAGCGGGAGACGAGACCTACAATGAGCAGTTCTTC.

V usage is TRBV7-9 and J usage is TRBJ2-1; D unclear. The germline V and J ends were trimmed by 5 bases and 9 bases, with 17 bases remaining between them. CDR1 SEHNR and CDR2 FQNEAQ come from the germline V gene (reference sequence). This CDR3 contains 14 residues. CDR3 amino acids: CASSIQINQAEQFF. The CDR3 DNA sequence: TGTGCCAGCAGCATACAGATAAATCAGGCTGAGCAGTTCTTC.

This clonotype was counted a few times. The chain uses TRBV10-1 and TRBJ2-1; 8 bases agree with TRBD1. V was pared by 3 bases and J by 9 bases, with 13 bases of the junction left unmatched. The CDR3 length is 16 residues. Per germline, CDR1 WNHNN and CDR2 SYGVQD (reference sequence). CDR3 in amino acids: CASSDLTGQVSSEQFF. The CDR3, as DNA: TGCGCCAGCAGTGACTTAACGGGACAGGTATCTTCTGAGCAGTTCTTC.

This clonotype was counted at least ten times. CDR3 protein: CSVDLGAATEAFF. The CDR3 DNA sequence: TGCAGCGTTGATCTGGGAGCGGCCACTGAAGCTTTCTTT. V and J are TRBV29-1 and TRBJ1-1; D unclear. Germline V gene sequence: CDR1 SQVTM, CDR2 ANQGSEA. The V gene lost 3 bases and the J gene lost 4 bases, with 12 bases spanning the gap. This CDR3 is built from 13 residues.

The chain is built from TRBV20-1 and TRBJ1-2; 8 positions agree with TRBD1. There are 13 residues in the CDR3. Trimming took 6 bases from V and 4 from J; bases not matched to a gene: 7. The germline gives CDR1 DFQATT, CDR2 SNEGSKA (reference sequence). The chain's CDR3 is CSAIPGTGYGYTF. The CDR3 nucleotides are TGCAGTGCCATTCCTGGGACAGGCTATGGCTACACCTTC.

This clonotype was seen ten or more times. This chain joins TRBV12-3 or TRBV12-4 and TRBJ2-3; 8 positions agree with TRBD1. The trim removed 0 bases at V and 1 base at J, leaving 0 bases unmatched. This CDR3 is built from 15 residues. The CDR3 DNA follows: TGTGCCAGCAGTTTAGCGGACAGGGGCACAGATACGCAGTATTTT. It codes for CASSLADRGTDTQYF.

This clonotype has a count of ten or more. V usage is TRBV3-1 and J usage is TRBJ1-3; D is uncertain. CDR3 size: 15 residues. The V gene lost 1 base and the J gene lost 0 bases, with 7 bases spanning the gap. Germline CDR1 reads LGHDT; CDR2 reads YNNKEL (reference sequence). The CDR3 DNA reads TGTGCCAGCAGCCAAGGATCAAGCTCTGGAAACACCATATATTTT. Translating gives CASSQGSSSGNTIYF.

This clonotype was picked up a small number of times. The J gene is TRBJ2-3, the V gene TRBV28, with a tentative D call TRBD2 (6 bases). The CDR3 length is 14 residues. V was clipped by 1 base and J by 3 bases, with 8 bases between them. Per the germline V gene, CDR1 is MDHEN and CDR2 is SYDVKM. The CDR3 protein is CASSLFGLTDTQYF. In nucleotides, the CDR3 is TGTGCCAGCAGTTTATTTGGACTAACAGATACGCAGTATTTT.